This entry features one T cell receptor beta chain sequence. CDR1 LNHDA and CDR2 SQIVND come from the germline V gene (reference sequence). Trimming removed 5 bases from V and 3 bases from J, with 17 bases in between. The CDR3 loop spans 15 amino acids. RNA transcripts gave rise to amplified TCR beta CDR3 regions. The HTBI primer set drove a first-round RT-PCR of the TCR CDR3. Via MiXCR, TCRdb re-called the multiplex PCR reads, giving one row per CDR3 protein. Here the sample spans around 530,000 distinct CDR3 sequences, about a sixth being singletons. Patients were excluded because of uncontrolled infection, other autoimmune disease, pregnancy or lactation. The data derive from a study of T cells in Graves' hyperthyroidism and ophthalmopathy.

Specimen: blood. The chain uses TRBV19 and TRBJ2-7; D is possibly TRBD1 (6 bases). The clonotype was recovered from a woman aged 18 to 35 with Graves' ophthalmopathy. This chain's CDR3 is CASSLRDTIYYEQYF. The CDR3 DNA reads TGTGCCAGTAGTCTCCGGGACACAATTTACTACGAGCAGTACTTC.